This T cell receptor beta chain was identified in a study of cytomegalovirus exposure and HLA in healthy donors. CDR3 length equals 14 residues. CDR1 GTSNPN and CDR2 SVGIG come from the germline V gene (reference sequence). V gave up 3 bases and J gave up 7 bases, with 17 bases separating them. This clone has more than one count but fewer than ten. Healthy bone marrow donors supplied every sample. The PCR ran on 60 Vbeta and 13 Jbeta primers. Assay used: immunoSEQ multiplex PCR; TCRdb lists only in-frame clones, some missing. The sample has roughly 45,000 clones, under 60% seen once. This chain joins TRBV30 and TRBJ2-3; D might be TRBD2 (6 bases). The origin of this receptor is a man in his sixties in good health and CMV-seronegative. Material for sequencing was PBMCs. The CDR3 sequence is CAWRRGVAEHTQYF. Here the CDR3 DNA reads TGTGCCTGGAGGCGCGGGGTAGCGGAGCATACGCAGTATTTT.